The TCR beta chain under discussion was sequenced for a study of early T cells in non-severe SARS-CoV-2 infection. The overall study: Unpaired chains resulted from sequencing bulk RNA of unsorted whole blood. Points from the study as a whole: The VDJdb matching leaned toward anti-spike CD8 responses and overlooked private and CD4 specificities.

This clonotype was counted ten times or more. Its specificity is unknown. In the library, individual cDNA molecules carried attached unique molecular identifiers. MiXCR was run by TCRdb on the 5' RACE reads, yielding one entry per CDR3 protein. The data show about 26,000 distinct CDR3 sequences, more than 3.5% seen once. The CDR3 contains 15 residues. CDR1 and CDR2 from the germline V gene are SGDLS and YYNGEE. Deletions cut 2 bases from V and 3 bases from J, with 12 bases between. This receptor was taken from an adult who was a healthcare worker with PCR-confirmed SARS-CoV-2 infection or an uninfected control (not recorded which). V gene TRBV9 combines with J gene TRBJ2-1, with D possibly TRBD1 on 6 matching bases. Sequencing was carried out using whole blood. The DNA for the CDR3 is TGTGCCAGCAGCGTTGGGACAAACCGCTACAATGAGCAGTTCTTC. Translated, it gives CASSVGTNRYNEQFF.